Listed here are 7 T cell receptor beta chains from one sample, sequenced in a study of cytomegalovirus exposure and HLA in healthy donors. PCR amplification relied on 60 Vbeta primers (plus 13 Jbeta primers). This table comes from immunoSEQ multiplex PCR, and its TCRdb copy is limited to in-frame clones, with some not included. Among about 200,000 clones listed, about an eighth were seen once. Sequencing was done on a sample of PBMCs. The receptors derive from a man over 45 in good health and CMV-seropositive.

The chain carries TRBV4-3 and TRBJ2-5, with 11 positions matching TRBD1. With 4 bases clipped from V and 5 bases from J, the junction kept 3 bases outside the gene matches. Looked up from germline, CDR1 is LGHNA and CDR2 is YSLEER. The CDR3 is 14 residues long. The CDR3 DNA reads TGCGCCAGCAGCCGGACAGGGGGCTCGGAGACCCAGTACTTC. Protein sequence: CASSRTGGSETQYF.

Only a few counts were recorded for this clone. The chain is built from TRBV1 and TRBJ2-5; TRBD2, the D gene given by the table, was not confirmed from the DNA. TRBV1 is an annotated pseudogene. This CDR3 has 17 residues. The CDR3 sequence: CTSSHTDWSGEPETQYF. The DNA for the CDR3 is TGCACCAGCAGCCACACCGACTGGAGCGGGGAACCAGAGACCCAGTACTTC.

For the CDR3, the DNA is TGTGCCAGCAGCTCTTCAGGGGGCGCGTACGAGCAGTACTTC. It yields the protein CASSSSGGAYEQYF. The chain employs TRBV5-6 and TRBJ2-5, with 8 bases matching TRBD1. The last part of the DNA fits TRBJ2-7 better; the J call may be wrong. This CDR3 is built from 14 residues. Germline CDR1 is SGHDT and CDR2 is YYEEEE.

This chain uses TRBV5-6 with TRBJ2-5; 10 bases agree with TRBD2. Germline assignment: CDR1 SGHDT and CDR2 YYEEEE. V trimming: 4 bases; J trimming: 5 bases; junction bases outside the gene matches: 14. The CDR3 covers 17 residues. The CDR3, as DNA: TGTGCCAGCAGCAGACCGGGACTAGCGTCTTATCGGGAGACCCAGTACTTC. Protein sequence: CASSRPGLASYRETQYF. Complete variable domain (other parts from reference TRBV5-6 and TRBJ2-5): DAGVTQSPTHLIKTRGQQVTLRCSPKSGHDTVSWYQQALGQGPQFIFQYYEEEERQRGNFPDRFSGHQFPNYSSELNVNALLLGDSALYLCASSRPGLASYRETQYFGPGTRLLVL.

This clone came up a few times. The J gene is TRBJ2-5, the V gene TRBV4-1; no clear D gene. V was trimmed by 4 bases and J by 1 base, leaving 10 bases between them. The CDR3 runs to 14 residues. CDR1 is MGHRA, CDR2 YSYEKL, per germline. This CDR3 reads CASSLGAFQETQYF. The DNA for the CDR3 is TGCGCCAGCAGCCTCGGTGCCTTCCAAGAGACCCAGTACTTC.

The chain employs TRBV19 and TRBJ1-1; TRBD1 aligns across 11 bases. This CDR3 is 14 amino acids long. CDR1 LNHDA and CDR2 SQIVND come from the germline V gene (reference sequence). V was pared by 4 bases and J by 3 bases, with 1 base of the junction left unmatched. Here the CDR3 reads CASSTDRGHTEAFF. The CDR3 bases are TGTGCCAGTAGTACGGACAGGGGGCACACTGAAGCTTTCTTT.

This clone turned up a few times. The CDR3 loop is CASSLRGPPTNEKLFF. The CDR3 nucleotides read TGCGCCAGCAGCCTTCGAGGCCCTCCAACTAATGAAAAACTGTTTTTT. The rearrangement links TRBV4-1 to TRBJ1-4; no definite D call. The germline V gene has CDR1 MGHRA and CDR2 YSYEKL. This CDR3 region has 16 residues. V shed 4 bases and J shed 0 bases, with 12 bases lying between them.